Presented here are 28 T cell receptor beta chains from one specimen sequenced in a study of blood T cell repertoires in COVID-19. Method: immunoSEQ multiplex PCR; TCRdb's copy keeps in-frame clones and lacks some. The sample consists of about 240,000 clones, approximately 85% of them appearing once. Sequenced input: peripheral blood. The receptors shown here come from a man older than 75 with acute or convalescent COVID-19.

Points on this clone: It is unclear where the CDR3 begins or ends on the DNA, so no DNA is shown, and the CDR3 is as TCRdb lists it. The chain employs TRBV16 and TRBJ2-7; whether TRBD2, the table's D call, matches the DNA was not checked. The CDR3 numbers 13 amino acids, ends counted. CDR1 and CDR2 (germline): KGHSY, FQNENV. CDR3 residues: CASSLRAGNEQYF.

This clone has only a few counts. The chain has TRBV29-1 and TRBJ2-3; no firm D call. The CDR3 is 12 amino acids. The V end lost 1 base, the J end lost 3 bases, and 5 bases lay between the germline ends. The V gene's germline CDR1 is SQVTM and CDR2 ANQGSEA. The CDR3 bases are TGCAGCGTTGAAGCCCTGACAGATACGCAGTATTTT. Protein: CSVEALTDTQYF.

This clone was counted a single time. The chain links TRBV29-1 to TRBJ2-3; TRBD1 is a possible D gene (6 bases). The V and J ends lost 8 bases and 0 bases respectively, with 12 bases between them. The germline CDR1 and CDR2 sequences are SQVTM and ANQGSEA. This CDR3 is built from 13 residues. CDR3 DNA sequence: TGCAGCCCCTCCCAGGGGAGCACAGATACGCAGTATTTT. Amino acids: CSPSQGSTDTQYF.

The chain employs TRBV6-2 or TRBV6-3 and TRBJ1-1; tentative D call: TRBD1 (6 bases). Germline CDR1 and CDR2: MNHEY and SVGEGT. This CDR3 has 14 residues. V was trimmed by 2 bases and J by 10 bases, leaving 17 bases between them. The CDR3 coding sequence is TGTGCCAGCAGTTACAGGGAGCGGGGGCACACAGCTTTCTTT. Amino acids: CASSYRERGHTAFF.

This chain's CDR3 is CASSPPTYEQYF. CDR3 in DNA: TGTGCCAGCTCACCACCCACCTACGAGCAGTACTTC. The V call is TRBV18, the J call TRBJ2-7; unclear D gene. The germline CDR1 and CDR2 sequences are KGHSH and LQKENI. V was pared by 0 bases and J by 2 bases, with 2 bases between. There are 12 residues in the CDR3. Together with reference TRBV18 and TRBJ2-7, the CDR3 gives the full variable domain: NAGVMQNPRHLVRRRGQEARLRCSPMKGHSHVYWYRQLPEEGLKFMVYLQKENIIDESGMPKERFSAEFPKEGPSILRIQQVVRGDSAAYFCASSPPTYEQYFGPGTRLTVT.

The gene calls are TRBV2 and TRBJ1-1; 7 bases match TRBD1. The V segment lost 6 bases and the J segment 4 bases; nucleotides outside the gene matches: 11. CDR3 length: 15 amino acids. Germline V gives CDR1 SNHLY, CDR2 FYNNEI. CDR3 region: CASRPDRAGGTEAFF. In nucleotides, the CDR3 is TGTGCCAGCAGGCCCGACAGGGCAGGAGGCACTGAAGCTTTCTTT.

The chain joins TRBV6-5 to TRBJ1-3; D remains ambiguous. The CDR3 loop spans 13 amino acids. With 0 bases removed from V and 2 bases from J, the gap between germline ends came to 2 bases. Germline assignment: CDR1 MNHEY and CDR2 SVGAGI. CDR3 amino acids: CASSYSTGNTIYF. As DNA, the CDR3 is TGTGCCAGCAGTTACTCTACTGGAAACACCATATATTTT.

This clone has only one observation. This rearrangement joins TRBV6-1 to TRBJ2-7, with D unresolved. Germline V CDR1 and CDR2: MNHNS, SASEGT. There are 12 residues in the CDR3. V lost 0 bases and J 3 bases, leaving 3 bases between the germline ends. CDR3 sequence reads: CASSEASYEQYF. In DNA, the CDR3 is TGTGCCAGCAGTGAAGCGAGCTACGAGCAGTACTTC.

The CDR3 DNA reads as TGTGCCAGTACTCCGGGACTAGTCTACGAGCAGTACTTC. This encodes CASTPGLVYEQYF. The gene calls are TRBV7-9 and TRBJ2-7; 8 bases agree with TRBD2. The ends lost 9 bases at V and 3 bases at J; junction bases unmatched: 7. The CDR3 spans 13 residues. Germline V gives CDR1 SEHNR, CDR2 FQNEAQ (reference sequence).

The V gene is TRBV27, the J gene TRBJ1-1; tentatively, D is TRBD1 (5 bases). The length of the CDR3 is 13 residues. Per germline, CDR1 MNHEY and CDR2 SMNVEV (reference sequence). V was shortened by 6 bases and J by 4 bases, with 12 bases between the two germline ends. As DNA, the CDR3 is TGTGCCAGCAGACCCACAGGCGGCACTGAAGCTTTCTTT. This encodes CASRPTGGTEAFF.

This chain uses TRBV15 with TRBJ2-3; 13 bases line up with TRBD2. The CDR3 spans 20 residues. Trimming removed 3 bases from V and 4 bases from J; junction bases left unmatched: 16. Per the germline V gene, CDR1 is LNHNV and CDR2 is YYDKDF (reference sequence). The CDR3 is CATSRSPGLAGIGKSDTQYF. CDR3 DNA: TGTGCCACCAGCAGGTCTCCGGGACTAGCGGGAATTGGGAAGTCAGATACGCAGTATTTT.

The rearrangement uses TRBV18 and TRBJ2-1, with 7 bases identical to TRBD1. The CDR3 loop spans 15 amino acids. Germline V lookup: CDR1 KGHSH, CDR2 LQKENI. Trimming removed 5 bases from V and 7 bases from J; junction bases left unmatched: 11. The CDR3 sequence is CASSSDRDFANEQFF. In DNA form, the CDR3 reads TGTGCCAGCTCATCAGACAGGGATTTCGCGAATGAGCAGTTCTTC. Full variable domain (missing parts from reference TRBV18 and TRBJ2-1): NAGVMQNPRHLVRRRGQEARLRCSPMKGHSHVYWYRQLPEEGLKFMVYLQKENIIDESGMPKERFSAEFPKEGPSILRIQQVVRGDSAAYFCASSSDRDFANEQFFGPGTRLTVL.

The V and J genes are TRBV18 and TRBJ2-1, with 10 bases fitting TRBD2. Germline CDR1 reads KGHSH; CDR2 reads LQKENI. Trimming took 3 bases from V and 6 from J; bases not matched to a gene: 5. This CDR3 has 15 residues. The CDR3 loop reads CASSPSSGRGNEQFF. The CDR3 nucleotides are TGTGCCAGCTCACCCTCTAGCGGGAGAGGCAATGAGCAGTTCTTC.

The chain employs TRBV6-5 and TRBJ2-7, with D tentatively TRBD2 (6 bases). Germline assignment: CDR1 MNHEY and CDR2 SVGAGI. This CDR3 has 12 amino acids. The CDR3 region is CASSYSGTQSWV. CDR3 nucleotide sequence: TGTGCCAGCAGTTACTCCGGGACTCAGAGTTGGGTC.

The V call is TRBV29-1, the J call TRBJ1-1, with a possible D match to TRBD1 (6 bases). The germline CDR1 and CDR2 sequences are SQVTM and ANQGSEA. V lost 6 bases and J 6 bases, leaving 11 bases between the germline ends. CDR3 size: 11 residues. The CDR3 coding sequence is TGCAGCGTGGTCAGGGGACCTGAAGCTTTCTTT. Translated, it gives CSVVRGPEAFF.

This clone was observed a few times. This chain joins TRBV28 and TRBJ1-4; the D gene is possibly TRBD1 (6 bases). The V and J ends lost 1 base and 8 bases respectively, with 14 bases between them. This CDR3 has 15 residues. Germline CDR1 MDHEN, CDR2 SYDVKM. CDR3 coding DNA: TGTGCCAGCAGTTTATTGGGGGGGGCGAGAGAAAAACTGTTTTTT. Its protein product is CASSLLGGAREKLFF.

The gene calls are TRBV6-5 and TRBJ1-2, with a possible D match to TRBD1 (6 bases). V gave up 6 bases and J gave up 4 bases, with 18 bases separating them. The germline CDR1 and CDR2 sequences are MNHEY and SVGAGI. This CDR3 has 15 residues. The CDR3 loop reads CASSARTKDSYGYTF. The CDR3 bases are TGTGCCAGCAGCGCCCGGACGAAGGACAGCTATGGCTACACCTTC.

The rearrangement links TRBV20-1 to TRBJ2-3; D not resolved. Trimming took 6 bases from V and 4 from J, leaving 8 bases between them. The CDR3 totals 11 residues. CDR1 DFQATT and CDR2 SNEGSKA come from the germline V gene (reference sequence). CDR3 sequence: CSAASPDTQYF. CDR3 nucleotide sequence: TGCAGTGCCGCGTCTCCAGATACGCAGTATTTT.

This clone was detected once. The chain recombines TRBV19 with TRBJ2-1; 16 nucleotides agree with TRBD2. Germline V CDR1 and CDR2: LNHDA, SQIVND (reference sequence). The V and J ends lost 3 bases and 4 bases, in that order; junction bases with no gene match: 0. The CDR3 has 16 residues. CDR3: CASSMGLAGGYNEQFF. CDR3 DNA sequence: TGTGCCAGTAGTATGGGACTAGCGGGGGGGTACAATGAGCAGTTCTTC.

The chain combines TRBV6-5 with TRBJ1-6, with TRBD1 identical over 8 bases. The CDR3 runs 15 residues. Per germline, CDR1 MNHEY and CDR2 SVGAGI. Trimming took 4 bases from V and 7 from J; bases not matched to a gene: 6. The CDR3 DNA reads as TGTGCCAGCAGTTCCCGGACAGGGATGAATTCACCCCTCCACTTT. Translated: CASSSRTGMNSPLHF.

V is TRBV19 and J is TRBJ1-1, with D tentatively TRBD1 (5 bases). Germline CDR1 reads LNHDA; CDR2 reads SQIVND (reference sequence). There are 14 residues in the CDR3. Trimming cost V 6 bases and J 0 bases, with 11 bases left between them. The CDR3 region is CASRRGTMNTEAFF. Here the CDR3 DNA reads TGTGCCAGTAGGCGGGGGACCATGAACACTGAAGCTTTCTTT.

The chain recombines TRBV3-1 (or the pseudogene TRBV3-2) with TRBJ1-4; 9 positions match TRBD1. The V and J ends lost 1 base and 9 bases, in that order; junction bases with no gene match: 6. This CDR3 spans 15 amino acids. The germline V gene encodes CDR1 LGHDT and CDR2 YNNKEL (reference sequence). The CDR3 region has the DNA TGTGCCAGCAGCCAAGCCGCTGGGACAGGGCAAAAACTGTTTTTT. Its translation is CASSQAAGTGQKLFF.

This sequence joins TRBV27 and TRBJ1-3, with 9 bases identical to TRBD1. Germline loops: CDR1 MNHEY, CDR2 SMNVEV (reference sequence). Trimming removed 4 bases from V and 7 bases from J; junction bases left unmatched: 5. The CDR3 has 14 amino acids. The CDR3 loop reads CASSWDREGNTIYF. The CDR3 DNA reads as TGTGCCAGCAGTTGGGACAGGGAGGGGAACACCATATATTTT.

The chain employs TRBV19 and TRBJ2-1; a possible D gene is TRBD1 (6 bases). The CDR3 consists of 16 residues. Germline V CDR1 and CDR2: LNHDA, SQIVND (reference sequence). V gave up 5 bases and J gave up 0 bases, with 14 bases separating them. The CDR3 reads CASSDRLPSSYNEQFF. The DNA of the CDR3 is TGTGCCAGTAGTGACAGGCTTCCTAGCTCCTACAATGAGCAGTTCTTC.

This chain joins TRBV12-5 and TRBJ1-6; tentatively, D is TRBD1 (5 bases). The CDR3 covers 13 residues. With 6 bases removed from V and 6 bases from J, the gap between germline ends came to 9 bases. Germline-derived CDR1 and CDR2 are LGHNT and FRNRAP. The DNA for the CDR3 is TGTGCTAGTGGAAGGGGTCCTAATTCACCCCTCCACTTT. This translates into CASGRGPNSPLHF. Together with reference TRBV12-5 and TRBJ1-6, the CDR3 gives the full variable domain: DARVTQTPRHKVTEMGQEVTMRCQPILGHNTVFWYRQTMMQGLELLAYFRNRAPLDDSGMPKDRFSAEMPDATLATLKIQPSEPRDSAVYFCASGRGPNSPLHFGNGTRLTVT.

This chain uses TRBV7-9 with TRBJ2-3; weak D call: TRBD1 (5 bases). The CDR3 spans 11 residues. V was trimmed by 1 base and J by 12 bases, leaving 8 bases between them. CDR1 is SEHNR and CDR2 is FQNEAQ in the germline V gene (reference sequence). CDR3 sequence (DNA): TGTGCCAGCAGCTTAGAGGGGCGTCAGTATTTT. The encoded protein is CASSLEGRQYF.

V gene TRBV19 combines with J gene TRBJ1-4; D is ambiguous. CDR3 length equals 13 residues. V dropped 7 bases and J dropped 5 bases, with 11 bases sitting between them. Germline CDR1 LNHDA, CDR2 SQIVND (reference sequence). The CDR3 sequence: CASTPRVNEKLFF. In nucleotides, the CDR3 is TGTGCCAGTACCCCACGGGTCAATGAAAAACTGTTTTTT.

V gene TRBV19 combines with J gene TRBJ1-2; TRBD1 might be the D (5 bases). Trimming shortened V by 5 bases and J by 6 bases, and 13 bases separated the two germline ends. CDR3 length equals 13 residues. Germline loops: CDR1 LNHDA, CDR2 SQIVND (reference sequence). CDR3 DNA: TGTGCCAGTAGTTCCAGGGCGAATGATGGCTACACCTTC. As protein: CASSSRANDGYTF.